This TCR beta chain originates from a study of Ad26.COV2.S vaccination and SARS-CoV-2 variants. Points from the study as a whole: Spike-specific TCR breadth ran higher among vaccine recipients than placebo recipients. The TCR breadth and depth analyses may have understated or missed part of the total T cell responses. Breadth of non-spike TCRs did not differ between vaccinees and placebo recipients. Post-vaccination spike-specific CD8+ and CD4+ T cell responses reportedly had substantial breadth.

The method was immunoSEQ multiplex PCR; TCRdb's version includes in-frame clones alone and lacks a portion of them. The sample carries about 180,000 clones, roughly 87% recorded once. Comments on this clone: Its antigen remains unidentified.

With 1 base clipped from V and 4 bases from J, the junction kept 12 bases outside the gene matches. This CDR3 spans 17 amino acids. Per the germline V gene, CDR1 is LGHNA and CDR2 is YNFKEQ. This chain connects TRBV4-2 to TRBJ2-5; 7 bases fit TRBD2. Sequences were derived from peripheral blood, sampled after recovery from COVID-19. This sequence was found in a human donor who had recovered from COVID-19. In nucleotides, the CDR3 is TGTGCCAGCAGCCAAGGTTTGGGGGGGAGTAGGGGAGAGACCCAGTACTTC. Its translation is CASSQGLGGSRGETQYF.